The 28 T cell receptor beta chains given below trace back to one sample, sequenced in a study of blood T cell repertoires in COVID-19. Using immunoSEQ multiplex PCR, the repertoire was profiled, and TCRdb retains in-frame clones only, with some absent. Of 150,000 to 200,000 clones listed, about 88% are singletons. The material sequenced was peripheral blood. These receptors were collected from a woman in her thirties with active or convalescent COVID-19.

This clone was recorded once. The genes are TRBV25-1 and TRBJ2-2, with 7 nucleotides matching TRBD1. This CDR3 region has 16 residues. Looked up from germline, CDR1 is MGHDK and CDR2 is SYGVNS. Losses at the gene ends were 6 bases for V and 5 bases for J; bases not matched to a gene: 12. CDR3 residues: CASRARQGKGTGELFF. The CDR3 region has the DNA TGTGCCAGCAGGGCCCGACAGGGCAAAGGAACCGGGGAGCTGTTTTTT.

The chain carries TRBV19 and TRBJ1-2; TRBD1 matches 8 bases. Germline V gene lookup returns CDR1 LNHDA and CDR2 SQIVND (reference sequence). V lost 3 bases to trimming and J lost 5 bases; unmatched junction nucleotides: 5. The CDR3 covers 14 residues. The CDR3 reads CASSMAGGVYGYTF. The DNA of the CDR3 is TGTGCCAGTAGTATGGCAGGGGGCGTGTATGGCTACACCTTC.

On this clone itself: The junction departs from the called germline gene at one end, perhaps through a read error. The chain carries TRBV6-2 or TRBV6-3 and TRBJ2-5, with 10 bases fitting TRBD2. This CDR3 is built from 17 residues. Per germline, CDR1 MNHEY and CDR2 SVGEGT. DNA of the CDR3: TGTGTCAGCAGTACCAGACCGGGACTAGCGCCTCAAGAGACCCAGTACTTC. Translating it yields CVSSTRPGLAPQETQYF.

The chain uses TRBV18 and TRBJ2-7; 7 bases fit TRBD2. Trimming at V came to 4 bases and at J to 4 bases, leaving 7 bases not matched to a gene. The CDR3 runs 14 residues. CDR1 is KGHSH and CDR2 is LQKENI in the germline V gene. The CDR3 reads CASSRAGEFYEQYF. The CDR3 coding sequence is TGTGCCAGCTCACGGGCGGGGGAGTTTTACGAGCAGTACTTC.

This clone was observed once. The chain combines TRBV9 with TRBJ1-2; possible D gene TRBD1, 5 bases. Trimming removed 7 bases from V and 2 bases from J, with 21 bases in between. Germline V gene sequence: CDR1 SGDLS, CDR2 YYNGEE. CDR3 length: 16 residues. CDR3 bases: TGTGCCAGCCGGGCTGCGGGGCACGGGGGGAACTATGGCTACACCTTC. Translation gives CASRAAGHGGNYGYTF.

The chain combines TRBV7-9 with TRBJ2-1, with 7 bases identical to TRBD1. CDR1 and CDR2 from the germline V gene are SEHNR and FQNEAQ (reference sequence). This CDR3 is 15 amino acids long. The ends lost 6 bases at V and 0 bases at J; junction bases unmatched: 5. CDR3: CASRWGQSSYNEQFF. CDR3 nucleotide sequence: TGTGCCAGCAGGTGGGGACAGAGCTCCTACAATGAGCAGTTCTTC.

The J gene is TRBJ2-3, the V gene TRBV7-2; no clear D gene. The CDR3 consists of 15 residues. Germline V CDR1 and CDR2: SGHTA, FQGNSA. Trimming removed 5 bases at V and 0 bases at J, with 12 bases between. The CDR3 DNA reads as TGTGCCAGCAGCACCTCCAGAGGTAGCACAGATACGCAGTATTTT. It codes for CASSTSRGSTDTQYF.

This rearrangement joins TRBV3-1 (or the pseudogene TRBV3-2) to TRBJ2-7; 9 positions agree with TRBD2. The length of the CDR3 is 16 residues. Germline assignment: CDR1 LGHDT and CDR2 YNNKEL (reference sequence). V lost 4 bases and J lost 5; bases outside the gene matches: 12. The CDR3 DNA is TGTGCCAGCAGCCCGAATTCGGGACTAGCTGGGAACGAGCAGTACTTC. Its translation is CASSPNSGLAGNEQYF.

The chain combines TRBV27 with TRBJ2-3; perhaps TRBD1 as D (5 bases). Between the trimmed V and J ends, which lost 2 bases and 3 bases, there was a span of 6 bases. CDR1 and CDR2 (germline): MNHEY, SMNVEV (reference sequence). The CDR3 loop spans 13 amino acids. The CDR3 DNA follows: TGTGCCAGCAGTTTAAGGGGAACAGATACGCAGTATTTT. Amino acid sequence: CASSLRGTDTQYF.

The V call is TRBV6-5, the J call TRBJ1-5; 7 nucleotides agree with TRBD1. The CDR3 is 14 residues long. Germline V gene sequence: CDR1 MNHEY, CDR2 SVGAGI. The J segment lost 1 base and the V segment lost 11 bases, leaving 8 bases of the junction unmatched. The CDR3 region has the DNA TGTGCCGTACTACAGGGGTGGAGCAATCAGCCCCAGCATTTT. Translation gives CAVLQGWSNQPQHF.

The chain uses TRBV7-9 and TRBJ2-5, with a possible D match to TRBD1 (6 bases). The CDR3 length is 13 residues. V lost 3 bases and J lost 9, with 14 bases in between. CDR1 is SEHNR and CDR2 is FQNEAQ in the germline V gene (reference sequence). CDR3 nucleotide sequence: TGTGCCAGCAGCTTGGAACAGGGTCGGGCCCAGTACTTC. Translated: CASSLEQGRAQYF.

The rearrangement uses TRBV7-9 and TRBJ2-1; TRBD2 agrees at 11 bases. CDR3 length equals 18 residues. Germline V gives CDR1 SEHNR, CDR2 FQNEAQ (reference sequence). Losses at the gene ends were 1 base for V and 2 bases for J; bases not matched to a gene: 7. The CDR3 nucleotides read TGTGCCAGCAGCTTAGACGGCACTAGCGGGAGTGCCTACAATGAGCAGTTCTTC. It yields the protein CASSLDGTSGSAYNEQFF.

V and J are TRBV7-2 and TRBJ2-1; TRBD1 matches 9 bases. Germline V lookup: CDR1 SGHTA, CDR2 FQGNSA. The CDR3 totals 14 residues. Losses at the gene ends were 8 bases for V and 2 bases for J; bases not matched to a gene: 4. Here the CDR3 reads CASGRQGAYNEQFF. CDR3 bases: TGTGCCAGCGGTAGACAGGGGGCCTACAATGAGCAGTTCTTC.

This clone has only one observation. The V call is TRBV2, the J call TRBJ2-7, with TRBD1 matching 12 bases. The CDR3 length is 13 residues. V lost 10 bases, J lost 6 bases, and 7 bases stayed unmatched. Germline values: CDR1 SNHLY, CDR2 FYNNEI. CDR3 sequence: CATRGQGASEQYF. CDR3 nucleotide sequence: TGTGCCACACGGGGACAGGGGGCAAGCGAGCAGTACTTC.

CDR3 residues: CASRTGGANQPQHF. DNA of the CDR3: TGTGCCAGCAGAACAGGGGGGGCCAATCAGCCCCAGCATTTT. This rearrangement joins TRBV28 to TRBJ1-5; TRBD1 matches at 8 bases. Germline V gives CDR1 MDHEN, CDR2 SYDVKM. The CDR3 length is 14 residues. V shed 6 bases and J 3 bases; nucleotides not matched to a gene: 4.

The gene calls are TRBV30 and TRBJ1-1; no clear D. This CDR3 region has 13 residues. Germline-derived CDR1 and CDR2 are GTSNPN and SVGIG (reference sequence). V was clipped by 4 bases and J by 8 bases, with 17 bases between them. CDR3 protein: CAWKGGTTGEAFF. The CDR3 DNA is TGTGCCTGGAAAGGAGGCACAACCGGGGAAGCTTTCTTT.

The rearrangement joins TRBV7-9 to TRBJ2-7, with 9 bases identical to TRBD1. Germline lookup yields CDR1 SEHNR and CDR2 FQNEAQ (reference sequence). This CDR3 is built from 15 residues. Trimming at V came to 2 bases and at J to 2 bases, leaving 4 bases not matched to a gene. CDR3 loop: CASSLKGQGPYEQYF. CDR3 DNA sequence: TGTGCCAGCAGCTTAAAGGGACAGGGACCCTACGAGCAGTACTTC. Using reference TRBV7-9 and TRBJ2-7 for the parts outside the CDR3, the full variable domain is DTGVSQNPRHKITKRGQNVTFRCDPISEHNRLYWYRQTLGQGPEFLTYFQNEAQLEKSRLLSDRFSAERPKGSFSTLEIQRTEQGDSAMYLCASSLKGQGPYEQYFGPGTRLTVT.

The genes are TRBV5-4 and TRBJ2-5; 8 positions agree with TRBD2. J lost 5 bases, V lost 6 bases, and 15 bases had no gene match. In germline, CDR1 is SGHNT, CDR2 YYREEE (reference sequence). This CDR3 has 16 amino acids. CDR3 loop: CASTNRAGVLRETQYF. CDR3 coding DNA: TGTGCCAGCACCAATCGAGCGGGGGTATTGAGGGAGACCCAGTACTTC.

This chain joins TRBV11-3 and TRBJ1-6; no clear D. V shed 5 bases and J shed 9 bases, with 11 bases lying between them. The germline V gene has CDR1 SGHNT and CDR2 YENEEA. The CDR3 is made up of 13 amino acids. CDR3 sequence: CASSNAPGSPLHF. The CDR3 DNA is TGTGCCAGCAGCAATGCCCCGGGTTCACCCCTCCACTTT. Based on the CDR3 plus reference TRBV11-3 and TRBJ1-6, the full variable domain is EAGVVQSPRYKIIEKKQPVAFWCNPISGHNTLYWYLQNLGQGPELLIRYENEEAVDDSQLPKDRFSAERLKGVDSTLKIQPAELGDSAVYLCASSNAPGSPLHFGNGTRLTVT.

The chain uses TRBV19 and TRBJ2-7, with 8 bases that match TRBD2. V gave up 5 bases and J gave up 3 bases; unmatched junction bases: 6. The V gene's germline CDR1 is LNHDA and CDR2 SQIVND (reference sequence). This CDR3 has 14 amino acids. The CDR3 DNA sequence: TGTGCCAGTAGTCGTCCGGGACTAGTCTACGAGCAGTACTTC. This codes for CASSRPGLVYEQYF.

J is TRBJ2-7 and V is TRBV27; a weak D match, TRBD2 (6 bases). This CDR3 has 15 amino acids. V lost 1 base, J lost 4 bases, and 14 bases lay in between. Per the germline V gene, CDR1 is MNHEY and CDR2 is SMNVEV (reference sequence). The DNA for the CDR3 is TGTGCCAGCAGTTTATGGAGGGGCAGTTCGTACGAGCAGTACTTC. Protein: CASSLWRGSSYEQYF.

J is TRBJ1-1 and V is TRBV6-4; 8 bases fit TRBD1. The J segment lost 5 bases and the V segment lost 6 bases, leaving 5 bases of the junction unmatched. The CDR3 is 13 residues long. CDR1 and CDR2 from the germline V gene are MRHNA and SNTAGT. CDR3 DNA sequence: TGTGCCAGCAGGCGTACAGGGGGTACTGAAGCTTTCTTT. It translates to CASRRTGGTEAFF.

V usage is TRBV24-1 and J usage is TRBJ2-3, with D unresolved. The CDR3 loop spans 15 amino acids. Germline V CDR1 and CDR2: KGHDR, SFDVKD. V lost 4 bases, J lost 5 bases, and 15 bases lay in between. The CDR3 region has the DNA TGTGCCACCAGTGACCCAAGCGCCCCCGGAGATACGCAGTATTTT. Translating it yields CATSDPSAPGDTQYF.

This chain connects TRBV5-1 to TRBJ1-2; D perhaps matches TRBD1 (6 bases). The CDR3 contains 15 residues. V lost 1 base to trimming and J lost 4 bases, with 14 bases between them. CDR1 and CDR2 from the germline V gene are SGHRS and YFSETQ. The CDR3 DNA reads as TGCGCCAGCAGCTTGAAGGCAGGGGCCGGCTATGGCTACACCTTC. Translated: CASSLKAGAGYGYTF. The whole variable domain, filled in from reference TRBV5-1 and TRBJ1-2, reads KAGVTQTPRYLIKTRGQQVTLSCSPISGHRSVSWYQQTPGQGLQFLFEYFSETQRNKGNFPGRFSGRQFSNSRSEMNVSTLELGDSALYLCASSLKAGAGYGYTFGSGTRLTVV.

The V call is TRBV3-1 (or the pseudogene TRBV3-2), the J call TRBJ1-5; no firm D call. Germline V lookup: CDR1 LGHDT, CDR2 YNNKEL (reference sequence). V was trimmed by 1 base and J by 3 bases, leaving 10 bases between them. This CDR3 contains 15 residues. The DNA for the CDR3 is TGTGCCAGCAGCCAAGGGAGCGGACTCAATCAGCCCCAGCATTTT. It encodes CASSQGSGLNQPQHF.

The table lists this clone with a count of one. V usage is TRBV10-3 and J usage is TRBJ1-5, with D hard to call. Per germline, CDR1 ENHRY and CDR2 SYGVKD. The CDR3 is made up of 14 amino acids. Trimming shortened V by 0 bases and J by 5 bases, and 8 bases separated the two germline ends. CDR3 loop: CAISESSGDQPQHF. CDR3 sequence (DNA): TGTGCCATCAGTGAGTCGAGCGGGGATCAGCCCCAGCATTTT.

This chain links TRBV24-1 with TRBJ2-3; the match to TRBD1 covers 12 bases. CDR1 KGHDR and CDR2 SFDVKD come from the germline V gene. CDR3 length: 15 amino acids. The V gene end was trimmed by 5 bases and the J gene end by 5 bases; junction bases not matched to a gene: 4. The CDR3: CATSGGQGARDTQYF. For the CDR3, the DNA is TGTGCCACCAGTGGGGGACAGGGGGCGAGAGATACGCAGTATTTT.

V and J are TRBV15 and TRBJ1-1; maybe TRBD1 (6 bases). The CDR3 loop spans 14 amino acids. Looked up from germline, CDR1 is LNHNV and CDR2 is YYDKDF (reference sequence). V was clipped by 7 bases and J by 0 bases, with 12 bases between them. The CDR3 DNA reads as TGTGCCACCACCTCGGGGGGGCTGAACACTGAAGCTTTCTTT. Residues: CATTSGGLNTEAFF.